These T cell receptor beta chains were read from a single sample in a study of blood T cell repertoires in COVID-19. The data were produced by immunoSEQ multiplex PCR, yet TCRdb's version contains in-frame clones alone and is incomplete. The sample gives about 140,000 clones, over 75% of which show up once; about 1.6% is in the top ten. Specimen: peripheral blood. The receptor source for this set is a human donor in a cohort sampled during active COVID-19. Both conserved end residues are part of each CDR3. D genes are given only for firm matches. Only part of the rows carry a size: once, few, many, or a class if the clone is expanded.

>14|-|-|TRBJ2-6|TRBV5-1
TGCGCCAGCAGCCCACCGAGTGGGGCCAACGTCCTGACTTTC
CASSPPSGANVLTF
>15|-|-|TRBJ2-7|TRBV28
TGTGCCAGCACTGTGACGACTGCTAAGTCCTACGAGCAGTACTTC
CASTVTTAKSYEQYF
>14|-|TRBD1|TRBJ2-7|TRBV6-5
TGTGCCAGCAGTTTGGACAGGGAGGTCTACGAGCAGTACTTC
CASSLDREVYEQYF
>15|few|-|TRBJ1-6|TRBV27
TGTGCCAGCAGTTTCGTGGCTCTAGCTAATTCACCCCTCCACTTT
CASSFVALANSPLHF
>15|once|TRBD2|TRBJ2-7|TRBV4-2
TGTGCCAGCAGCCAATCCCGGGACTACTCCTACGAGCAGTACTTC
CASSQSRDYSYEQYF
>15|-|TRBD2|TRBJ2-7|TRBV7-7
TGTGCTAGCAGCTTAGAAGCGGGAGGGCATTACGAGCAGTACTTC
CASSLEAGGHYEQYF
>15|-|-|TRBJ1-2|TRBV3-1/TRBV3-2
TGTGCCAGCAGCTTTAACCCCACAGGGCCCTATGGCTACACCTTC
CASSFNPTGPYGYTF
>13|-|-|TRBJ1-4|TRBV6-5
TGTGCCAGCAGCCTCGACAGACGGGAAAAACTGTTTTTT
CASSLDRREKLFF
>17|-|-|TRBJ2-7|TRBV18
TGTGCCAGCTCACTTGGCCAGATAAGTGACAGTCGCTACGAGCAGTACTTC
CASSLGQISDSRYEQYF
>14|few|-|TRBJ2-3|TRBV27
TGTGCCAGCAGTCGGACACCTCAAGTTGATACGCAGTATTTT
CASSRTPQVDTQYF
>16|-|-|TRBJ2-1|TRBV15
TGTGCCACCAGTCTTCGAGGTAGTCCCCGCTACAATGAGCAGTTCTTC
CATSLRGSPRYNEQFF
>19|once|TRBD2|TRBJ2-2|TRBV18
TGTGCCAGCTCACGAAGCGGGAGGCCGGATAATGTCCCCCGGGGTGTGCTGTTTTTT
CASSRSGRPDNVPRGVLFF
>13|-|-|TRBJ1-1|TRBV4-2
TGTGCCAGCAGCCACCACGACGGGAATGAAGCTTTCTTT
CASSHHDGNEAFF
>13|-|-|TRBJ1-2|TRBV12-3/TRBV12-4
TGTGCCAGCAGTTCCCTCCGGGACTATGGCTACACCTTC
CASSSLRDYGYTF
>16|-|TRBD2|TRBJ2-7|TRBV19
TGTGCCAGTAGTATATCCCTAGCGGGAACTTCAGGGGAGCAGTACTTC
CASSISLAGTSGEQYF
>14|-|-|TRBJ1-2|TRBV4-3
TGCGCCAGCAGCCAAGCAACCGGGGGGGATGGCTACACCTTC
CASSQATGGDGYTF
>13|-|TRBD2|TRBJ2-1|TRBV15
TGTGCCACCAGCGCTAGCGGGAGTTATGAGCAGTTCTTC
CATSASGSYEQFF
>12|-|-|TRBJ1-1|TRBV11-3
TGTGCCAGCAGCTCGGGGAACACTGAAGCTTTCTTT
CASSSGNTEAFF
>15|few|TRBD1|TRBJ1-1|TRBV6-2/TRBV6-3
TGTGCCAGCAGTTCCAACCAGGGGGCGCGCACTGAAGCTTTCTTT
CASSSNQGARTEAFF
>12|-|-|TRBJ2-7|TRBV29-1
TGCAGCGTTGAAGGACTAGTCTCCGAGCAGTACTTC
CSVEGLVSEQYF
>17|few|-|TRBJ2-7|TRBV4-2
TGTGCCAGCAGCCAAGCCCAGAGTGTTCTCCTAGCCTACGAGCAGTACTTC
CASSQAQSVLLAYEQYF
>15|-|-|TRBJ1-1|TRBV5-1
TGCGCCAGCAGAGGGGTTGGCGGAATGAACACTGAAGCTTTCTTT
CASRGVGGMNTEAFF
>15|-|-|TRBJ1-1|TRBV28
TGTGCCAGCAGACGACTAGAGATCATGAACACTGAAGCTTTCTTT
CASRRLEIMNTEAFF
>14|-|-|TRBJ2-3|TRBV5-4
TGTGCCAGCAGCCCGGACAGAAGCACAGATACGCAGTATTTT
CASSPDRSTDTQYF
>16|-|TRBD2|TRBJ2-2|TRBV5-4
TGTGCCAGCAGCTTCGGACTAGCGGGGGGCACCGGGGAGCTGTTTTTT
CASSFGLAGGTGELFF
>18|once|-|TRBJ2-6|TRBV18
TGTGCCAGCTCACCCAAGGGGTCCTCGTTGGGGGGGGCCAACGTCCTGACTTTC
CASSPKGSSLGGANVLTF
>17|once|-|TRBJ2-2|TRBV4-1
TGCGCCAGCAGCCAAACGCCTCAGGGCGCGAACACCGGGGAGCTGTTTTTT
CASSQTPQGANTGELFF
>14|-|-|TRBJ2-5|TRBV30
TGTGCCTGGAGTTTTAGACAGGTGGGGGAGACCCAGTACTTC
CAWSFRQVGETQYF
>14|-|TRBD2|TRBJ2-7|TRBV19
TGTGCCAGTCGAGCGGGAGGGTCAATCTACGAGCAGTACTTC
CASRAGGSIYEQYF